The 19 T cell receptor beta chains listed next were all sequenced from one sample in a study of cytotoxic CD8 clonotypes in ibrutinib-treated CLL. The protocol was immunoSEQ multiplex PCR, while the TCRdb copy is restricted to in-frame clones and leaves out a portion. The sample includes around 33,000 clones, 49% of them seen just once. The sample was PBMCs, taken before ibrutinib treatment. Receptor source: a human donor with chronic lymphocytic leukemia.

The chain recombines TRBV27 with TRBJ1-2, with 9 bases fitting TRBD1. V shed 6 bases and J 4 bases; nucleotides not matched to a gene: 3. Germline assignment: CDR1 MNHEY and CDR2 SMNVEV (reference sequence). The CDR3 has 13 residues. The CDR3 region has the DNA TGTGCCAGCAGCCGGGACAGGGCCTATGGCTACACCTTC. Its translation is CASSRDRAYGYTF.

This clone was counted between two and nine times. No conserved phenylalanine or tryptophan is present at the end of the CDR3, so a read error is the likely explanation. Because the CDR3's place on the DNA is in doubt, the DNA is left out and the CDR3 is given as listed by TCRdb. Here the CDR3 reads CASSKRPFGPS. V usage is TRBV21-1 and J usage is TRBJ1-6. TRBV21-1 is an annotated pseudogene. A total of 11 residues make up the CDR3, ends included.

This clone was counted a single time. The chain is built from TRBV7-2 and TRBJ2-7, with D perhaps TRBD1 (6 bases). V was trimmed by 2 bases and J by 1 base, leaving 15 bases between them. The germline V gene has CDR1 SGHTA and CDR2 FQGNSA. The CDR3 has 16 residues. As DNA, the CDR3 is TGTGCCAGCAGCTTAACCAGCCTGACAGGTTCCTACGAGCAGTACTTC. Translated, it gives CASSLTSLTGSYEQYF.

The chain couples TRBV5-1 to TRBJ2-1, with D possibly TRBD2 on 7 matching bases. This CDR3 spans 15 amino acids. Between the trimmed V and J ends, which lost 2 bases and 3 bases, there was a span of 12 bases. Per the germline V gene, CDR1 is SGHRS and CDR2 is YFSETQ. DNA for the CDR3: TGCGCCAGCAGCTTCGGCGGGGGCCTCTACAATGAGCAGTTCTTC. It codes for CASSFGGGLYNEQFF. Using reference TRBV5-1 and TRBJ2-1 for the parts outside the CDR3, the full variable domain is KAGVTQTPRYLIKTRGQQVTLSCSPISGHRSVSWYQQTPGQGLQFLFEYFSETQRNKGNFPGRFSGRQFSNSRSEMNVSTLELGDSALYLCASSFGGGLYNEQFFGPGTRLTVL.

The chain combines TRBV4-1 with TRBJ2-7, with D tentatively TRBD1 (6 bases). The CDR3 has 13 amino acids. The V gene lost 4 bases and the J gene lost 0 bases, with 7 bases spanning the gap. Germline CDR1 reads MGHRA; CDR2 reads YSYEKL. CDR3 in DNA: TGCGCCAGCAGCCTAGGGGGCTCCTACGAGCAGTACTTC. Amino acid sequence: CASSLGGSYEQYF.

In its sample, this clone was seen a few times. The chain combines TRBV2 with TRBJ2-5; TRBD2 matches at 13 bases. V was clipped by 1 base and J by 6 bases; unmatched bases: 8. From germline, CDR1 is SNHLY and CDR2 FYNNEI. The CDR3 spans 17 residues. CDR3 DNA: TGTGCCAGCAGTGAAGAGTTGACTAGCGGGGGGCGAAAGACCCAGTACTTC. Its protein is CASSEELTSGGRKTQYF.

The chain combines TRBV7-6 with TRBJ2-7; 9 bases line up with TRBD1. The V gene end was trimmed by 1 base and the J gene end by 5 bases; junction bases not matched to a gene: 6. Germline V gene data show CDR1 as SGHVS and CDR2 as FNYEAQ. This CDR3 has 15 amino acids. The CDR3 spells CASSLEADRGDEQYF. CDR3 nucleotides: TGTGCCAGCAGCTTAGAGGCGGACAGGGGCGACGAGCAGTACTTC.

The chain carries TRBV19 and TRBJ1-5, with 7 bases fitting TRBD1. Trimming removed 5 bases from V and 0 bases from J; junction bases left unmatched: 4. CDR3 size: 15 residues. Germline CDR1 is LNHDA and CDR2 is SQIVND (reference sequence). The CDR3 spells CASSAGQISNQPQHF. The CDR3, as DNA: TGTGCCAGTAGTGCGGGACAGATTAGCAATCAGCCCCAGCATTTT.

The genes are TRBV2 and TRBJ1-6; D is uncertain. In germline, CDR1 is SNHLY, CDR2 FYNNEI. The CDR3 length is 14 residues. V was pared by 4 bases and J by 5 bases, with 9 bases between. DNA of the CDR3: TGTGCCAGCAGTGTGGCAGTGAATAATTCACCCCTCCACTTT. Translation gives CASSVAVNNSPLHF.

V and J are TRBV5-1 and TRBJ1-5; unclear D gene. CDR1 is SGHRS, CDR2 YFSETQ, per germline. The CDR3 runs 16 residues. V was cut by 0 bases and J by 0 bases, with 10 bases left in between. The CDR3 spells CASSLAETGSNQPQHF. The CDR3 DNA reads TGCGCCAGCAGCTTGGCCGAGACGGGTAGCAATCAGCCCCAGCATTTT.

In its sample, this clone was seen a few times. V usage is TRBV18 and J usage is TRBJ1-1; TRBD1 agrees at 7 bases. The germline V gene has CDR1 KGHSH and CDR2 LQKENI. The CDR3 sequence is 14 residues long. V dropped 3 bases and J dropped 4; count of bases not matched to a gene: 5. The DNA of the CDR3 is TGTGCCAGCTCACCCGAGGCAGGGGGCACTGAAGCTTTCTTT. It codes for CASSPEAGGTEAFF.

The V and J genes are TRBV27 and TRBJ2-1, with 8 nucleotides matching TRBD1. V shed 5 bases and J 5 bases; nucleotides not matched to a gene: 11. The CDR3 is 16 residues long. CDR1 and CDR2 from the germline V gene are MNHEY and SMNVEV (reference sequence). The CDR3 nucleotides are TGTGCCAGCAGTAGCTGGGACAGGATGATCAACAATGAGCAGTTCTTC. Its protein is CASSSWDRMINNEQFF.

The V and J genes are TRBV7-9 and TRBJ1-2, with 8 positions matching TRBD1. The CDR3 has 14 residues. Germline lookup yields CDR1 SEHNR and CDR2 FQNEAQ (reference sequence). After removal of 5 bases from V and 3 bases from J, the junction contained 5 bases not matched to a gene. In nucleotides, the CDR3 is TGTGCCAGCAGCCTCGGGACAGGCTACTATGGCTACACCTTC. This translates into CASSLGTGYYGYTF.

The chain recombines TRBV19 with TRBJ2-2, with 7 bases lining up with TRBD2. CDR3 length equals 16 residues. The germline gives CDR1 LNHDA, CDR2 SQIVND (reference sequence). J lost 1 base, V lost 9 bases, and 11 bases had no gene match. The CDR3 region is CASFNSIAGNTGELFF. The DNA for the CDR3 is TGTGCCAGCTTCAACTCTATAGCGGGGAACACCGGGGAGCTGTTTTTT.

About this clone: At one of its ends the junction is not consistent with the germline gene, which may arise from a read error. The chain couples TRBV11-3 to TRBJ2-3, with 9 bases aligning to TRBD2. The CDR3 is 15 residues long. Germline V lookup: CDR1 SGHNT, CDR2 YENEEA. CDR3 DNA: TGTGCCAGCAGCTTATTGCGGGGGGGCACGGATACGCAGTATTTT. Translated: CASSLLRGGTDTQYF.

This chain joins TRBV2 and TRBJ1-4; 7 bases are shared with TRBD1. The CDR3 is made up of 15 amino acids. The germline V gene encodes CDR1 SNHLY and CDR2 FYNNEI. Germline trimming cut 4 bases from V and 7 bases from J; bases unmatched to any gene: 9. The DNA of the CDR3 is TGTGCCAGCAGTGGCTCGGACAGGACGGGTGAAAAACTGTTTTTT. Protein sequence: CASSGSDRTGEKLFF.

The CDR3 bases are TGTGCCAGCGCCGGGACGGCGACCTACGAGCAGTACTTC. Translating gives CASAGTATYEQYF. J is TRBJ2-7 and V is TRBV11-2, with D perhaps given as TRBD1 or TRBD2 (5 bases each). The CDR3 totals 13 residues. Trimming cost V 8 bases and J 2 bases, with 13 bases left between them. Per the germline V gene, CDR1 is SGHAT and CDR2 is FQNNGV.

This clone qualifies as medium-sized. V usage is TRBV10-3 and J usage is TRBJ2-3; D gene uncertain. CDR3 length: 12 residues. The germline gives CDR1 ENHRY, CDR2 SYGVKD. V dropped 6 bases and J dropped 5 bases, with 9 bases sitting between them. The DNA for the CDR3 is TGTGCCATCAGCTTGGTGGGAGATACGCAGTATTTT. It yields the protein CAISLVGDTQYF.

The DNA of the CDR3 is TGCGCCAGCGGGACTGGCGGTACAGATACGCAGTATTTT. Protein sequence: CASGTGGTDTQYF. This chain connects TRBV5-1 to TRBJ2-3; perhaps TRBD2 as D (6 bases). The CDR3 extends over 13 amino acids. V was shortened by 7 bases and J by 3 bases, with 12 bases between the two germline ends. Per the germline V gene, CDR1 is SGHRS and CDR2 is YFSETQ.